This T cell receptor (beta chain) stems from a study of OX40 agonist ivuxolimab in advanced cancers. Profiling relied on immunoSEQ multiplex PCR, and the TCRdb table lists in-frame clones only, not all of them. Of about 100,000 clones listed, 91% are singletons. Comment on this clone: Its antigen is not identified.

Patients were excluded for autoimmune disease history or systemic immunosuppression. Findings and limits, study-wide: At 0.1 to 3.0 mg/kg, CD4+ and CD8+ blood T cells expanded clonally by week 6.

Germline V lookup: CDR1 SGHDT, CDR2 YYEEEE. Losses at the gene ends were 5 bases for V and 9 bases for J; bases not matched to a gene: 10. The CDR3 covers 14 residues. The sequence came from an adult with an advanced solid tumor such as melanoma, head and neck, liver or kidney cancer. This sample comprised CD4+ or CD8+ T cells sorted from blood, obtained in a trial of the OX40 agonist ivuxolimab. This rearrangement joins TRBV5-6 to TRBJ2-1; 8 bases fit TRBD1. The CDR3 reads CASSPIPGGREQFF. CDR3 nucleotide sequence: TGTGCCAGCAGTCCAATACCAGGGGGCCGTGAGCAGTTCTTC.